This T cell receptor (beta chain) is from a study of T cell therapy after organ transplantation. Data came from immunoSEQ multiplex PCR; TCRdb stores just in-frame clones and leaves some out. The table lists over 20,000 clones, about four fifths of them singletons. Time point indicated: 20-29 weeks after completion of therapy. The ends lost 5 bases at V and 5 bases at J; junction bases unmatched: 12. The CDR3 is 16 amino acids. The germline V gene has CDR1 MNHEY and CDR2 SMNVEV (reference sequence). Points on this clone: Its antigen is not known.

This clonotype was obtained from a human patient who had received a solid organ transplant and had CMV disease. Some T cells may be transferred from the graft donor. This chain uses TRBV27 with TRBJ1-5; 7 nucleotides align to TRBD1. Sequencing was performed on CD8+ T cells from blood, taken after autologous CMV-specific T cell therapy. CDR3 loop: CASSTTTGKGDQPQHF. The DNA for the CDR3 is TGTGCCAGCAGTACAACGACAGGGAAGGGGGATCAGCCCCAGCATTTT.